This record concerns one TCR beta chain sequence. This clonotype was seen many times. Its cognate antigen has yet to be identified. Qualities for individual bases were not recorded, and no much larger clone is one base off. The instrument was an Illumina HiSeq 2500. Quantitative 5'-RACE with molecular barcodes was used to prepare TCR beta libraries. The study's own analysis went as follows. A new computational method, built on a probabilistic model of VDJ rearrangement, was used to identify disease-linked TCR variants. Using fastp at Q25 and MiXCR, TCRdb reprocessed the public reads and kept productive beta chains. CDR3 protein sequences are deduplicated, and each keeps its most common genes and DNA. TCRdb assigned the V and J calls; the authors' analysis was not used. This sample is represented by 200,000 to 300,000 distinct CDR3 sequences; about 9.1% of them were singletons. Of the sample, around 7% is held by the ten largest clones.

The source of the sample is a study of CD8 T cells in ankylosing spondylitis (dated by TCRdb to between 2016 and 2019). Concerning the study at large: To find TCR variants linked to disease, the study profiled T cell receptor beta repertoires in ankylosing spondylitis patients and healthy donors. Peripheral blood was sampled, and synovial fluid was additionally collected from ankylosing spondylitis patients. In total, the full study cohort was made up of some 100 healthy donors and approximately 24 ankylosing spondylitis patients.

Study-wide conclusions, independent of this receptor: Some motif variants had previously been reported in the synovial fluid and blood of reactive arthritis patients, which suggests shared mechanisms of disease initiation. Significant enrichment of the disease-linked clones was reported in matched synovial fluid samples from ankylosing spondylitis patients. Blood from ankylosing spondylitis patients appeared to be characterized by a TCR beta motif composed of about 8 highly homologous amino acid variants. The disease-linked clones showed a CD8+ phenotype and occurred at relatively low frequencies in peripheral blood.

Taken from cysteine to phenylalanine, the CDR3 has 13 residues. Only the CDR3 DNA is retained, 39 bases long and in frame from the first base. V loses 6 bases of germline sequence and J loses 9 bases, and the interval between the two ends is 12 bases. The receptor's source is a male donor with ankylosing spondylitis or in good health (not recorded which). Sequenced material: blood, either unsorted or a sorted T cell fraction (not recorded which). The rearranged chain carries TRBV12-3 or TRBV12-4 and TRBJ1-6; the D gene lacks a confident call. The DNA reads as follows: TGTGCCAGCAGCCCCCAGGCAGGTTCACCCCTCCACTTT. This translates into CASSPQAGSPLHF.